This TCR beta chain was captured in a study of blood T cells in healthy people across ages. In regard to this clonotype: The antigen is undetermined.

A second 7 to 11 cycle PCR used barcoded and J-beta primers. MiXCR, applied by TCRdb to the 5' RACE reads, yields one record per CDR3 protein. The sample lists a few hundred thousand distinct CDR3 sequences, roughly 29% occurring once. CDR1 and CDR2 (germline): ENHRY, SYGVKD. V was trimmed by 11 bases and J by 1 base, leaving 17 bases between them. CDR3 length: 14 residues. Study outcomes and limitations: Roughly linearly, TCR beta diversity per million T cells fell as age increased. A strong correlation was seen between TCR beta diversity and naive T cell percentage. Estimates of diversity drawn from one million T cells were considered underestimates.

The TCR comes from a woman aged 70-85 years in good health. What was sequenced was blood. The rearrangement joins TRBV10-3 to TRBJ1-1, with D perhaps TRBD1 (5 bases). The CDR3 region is CASRGTATNTEAFF. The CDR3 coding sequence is TGTGCCTCCCGGGGCACAGCTACGAACACTGAAGCTTTCTTT.